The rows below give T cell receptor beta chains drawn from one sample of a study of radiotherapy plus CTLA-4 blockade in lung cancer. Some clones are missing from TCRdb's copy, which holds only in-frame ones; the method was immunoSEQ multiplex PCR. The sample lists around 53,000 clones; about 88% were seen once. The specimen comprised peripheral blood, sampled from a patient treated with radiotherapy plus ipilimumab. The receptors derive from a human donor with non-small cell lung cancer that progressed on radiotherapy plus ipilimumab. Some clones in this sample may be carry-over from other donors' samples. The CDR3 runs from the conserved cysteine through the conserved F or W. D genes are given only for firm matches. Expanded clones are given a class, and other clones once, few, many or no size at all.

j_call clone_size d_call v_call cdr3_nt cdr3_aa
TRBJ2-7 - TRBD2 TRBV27 TGTGCCAGCAGTTCCCCGGTGAGGGGTAGCGGGTCCTACGAGCAGTACTTC CASSSPVRGSGSYEQYF
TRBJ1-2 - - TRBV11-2 TGTGCCAGCAGCTTTCGGAACTATGGCTACACCTTC CASSFRNYGYTF
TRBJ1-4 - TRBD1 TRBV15 TGTGCCACCAGCACGGACAGGACAACTAATGAAAAACTGTTTTTT CATSTDRTTNEKLFF
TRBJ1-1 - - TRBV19 TGTGCCAGTAGTATAGGTCCGGGGAACACTGAAGCTTTCTTT CASSIGPGNTEAFF
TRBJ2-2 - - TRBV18 TGTGCCAGCTCACCACCGAATCCGGGATCGAACACCGGGGAGCTGTTTTTT CASSPPNPGSNTGELFF
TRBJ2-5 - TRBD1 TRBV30 TGTGCCTGGAGTTATAGGGGGCGGGAGACCCAGTACTTC CAWSYRGRETQYF
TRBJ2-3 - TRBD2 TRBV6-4 TGTGCCAGCAGTGCGACTAGCGGGGGCACAGATACGCAGTATTTT CASSATSGGTDTQYF
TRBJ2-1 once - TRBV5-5 TGTGCCAGCAGCTTCAATCTTGGGACAACTACCTACAATGAGCAGTTCTTC CASSFNLGTTTYNEQFF
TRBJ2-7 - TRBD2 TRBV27 TGTGCCAGCAGACCCCTATCCGGGACTAGCGTCTTATACGAGCAGTACTTC CASRPLSGTSVLYEQYF
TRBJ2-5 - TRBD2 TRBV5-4 TGTGCCAGCAGCGACCGGACTAGCGGGGGGGGTAGTCAGTACTTC CASSDRTSGGGSQYF
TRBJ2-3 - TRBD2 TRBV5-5 TGTGCCAGCAGCGCGGGACTAGCCCTCAGCACAGATACGCAGTATTTT CASSAGLALSTDTQYF
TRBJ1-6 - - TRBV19 TGTGCCAGTAGTATAGGTACAGGGTTAAGCTATAATTCACCCCTCCACTTT CASSIGTGLSYNSPLHF
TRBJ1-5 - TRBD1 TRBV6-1 TGTGCCAGCAGTGAAGCCGGGACAGTCAATCAGCCCCAGCATTTT CASSEAGTVNQPQHF
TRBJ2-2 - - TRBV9 TGTGCCAGCAGCGTAGCGGAGCTCACCGGGGAGCTGTTTTTT CASSVAELTGELFF
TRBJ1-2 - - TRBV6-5 TGTGCCAGCAGTTACTCACGGTTTGGCATCGGAGATGGCTACACCTTC CASSYSRFGIGDGYTF
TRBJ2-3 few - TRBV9 TGTGCCAGCAGCGTAGGTAATGTCGCAGATACGCAGTATTTT CASSVGNVADTQYF
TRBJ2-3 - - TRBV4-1 TGCGCCAGCAGCAGAACAGGGTTTCCCCCAGATACGCAGTATTTT CASSRTGFPPDTQYF
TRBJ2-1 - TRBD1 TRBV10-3 TGTGCCATCAGACAATCTCTCGGGGGACAGGGAAGGAACAATGAGCAGTTCTTC CAIRQSLGGQGRNNEQFF
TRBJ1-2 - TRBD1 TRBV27 TGTGCCAGCAGTTTAAAGGACAGGGCGGATAACTATGGCTACACCTTC CASSLKDRADNYGYTF
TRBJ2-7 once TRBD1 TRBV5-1 TGCGCCAGCAAGATTTCGGGACAGGGGGACTACGAGCAGTACTTC CASKISGQGDYEQYF
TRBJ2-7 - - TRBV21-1 TGTGCCAGCAGCATGACAGGTTTATCCTACGAGCAGTACTTC CASSMTGLSYEQYF
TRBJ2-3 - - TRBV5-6 TGTGCCAGCAGCTTGGTCTCCGGACACAGCACAGATACGCAGTATTTT CASSLVSGHSTDTQYF